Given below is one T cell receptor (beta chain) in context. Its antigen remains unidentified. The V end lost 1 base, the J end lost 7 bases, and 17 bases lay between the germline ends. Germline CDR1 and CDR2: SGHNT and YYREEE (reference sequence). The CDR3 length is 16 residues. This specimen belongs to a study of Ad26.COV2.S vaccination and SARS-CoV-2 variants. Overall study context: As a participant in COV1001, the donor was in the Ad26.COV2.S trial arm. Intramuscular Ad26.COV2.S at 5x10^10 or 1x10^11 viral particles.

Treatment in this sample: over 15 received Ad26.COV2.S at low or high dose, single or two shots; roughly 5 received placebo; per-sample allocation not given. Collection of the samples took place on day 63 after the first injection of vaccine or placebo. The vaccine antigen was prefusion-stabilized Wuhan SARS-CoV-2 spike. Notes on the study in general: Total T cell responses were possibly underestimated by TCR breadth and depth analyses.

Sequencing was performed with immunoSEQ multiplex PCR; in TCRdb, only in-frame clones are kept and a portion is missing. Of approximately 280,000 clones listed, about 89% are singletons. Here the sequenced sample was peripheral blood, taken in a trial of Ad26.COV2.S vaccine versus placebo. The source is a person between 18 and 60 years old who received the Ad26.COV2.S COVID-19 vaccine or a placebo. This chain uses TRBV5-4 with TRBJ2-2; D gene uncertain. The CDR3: CASSLKGPQRGGELFF. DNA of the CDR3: TGTGCCAGCAGCTTGAAGGGCCCACAGCGTGGCGGGGAGCTGTTTTTT.